This TCR beta chain appears in the sequencing data of a study of T cells after yellow fever vaccination. By 5'RACE template switching, TCR cDNA was produced, with a universal primer site and UMIs added in the process. TCRdb independently ran MiXCR on the 5' RACE reads; one entry per CDR3 protein. The sample consists of some 240,000 distinct CDR3 sequences, around 3.1% of them appearing once. This clonotype was seen at least ten times. The antigen remains unidentified. Germline V gene data show CDR1 as SGHRS and CDR2 as YFSETQ. The CDR3 spans 14 residues. The ends were cut back, 5 bases at V and 1 base at J, with 13 bases in the middle. General study findings and limits: The secondary response was weaker, and its peak arrived faster, on day 5 versus 15. The CD4 and CD8 compartments had a small share of their clonotypes in common. Booster samples showed a return of most primary-vaccination clones (roughly 95% CD4, 85% to 90% CD8).

The rearrangement links TRBV5-1 to TRBJ2-7; no clear D. This receptor was obtained from a man between 18 and 35 years old who received the YFV17D yellow fever vaccine. Sequencing used CD4+ T cells sorted from PBMCs, obtained 10 days after the yellow fever booster vaccination. CDR3 DNA sequence: TGCGCCAGCAGAATGGCCCCAGGATCCTACGAGCAGTACTTC. Protein: CASRMAPGSYEQYF.